The entry that follows covers one TCR beta chain sequence. The entry originates in a study of T-cell reconstitution after alpha-beta-depleted transplantation in children. Researchers prepared the TCRbeta library using unique molecular identifiers, the study reports. TCRdb re-called the PCR reads through MiXCR, storing one row per CDR3 protein. The profile shows about 540,000 distinct CDR3 sequences, 15% to 20% of them singletons. Material: PBMCs from the stem cell graft donor, obtained from the stem cell graft. The receptor's source is a human donor who donated a stem cell graft to a child with acute lymphoblastic leukemia.

The CDR3, as DNA: TGCAGCGTTGGGGGTCCGGAGTCCAAAAACATTCAGTACTTC. It translates to CSVGGPESKNIQYF. The chain joins TRBV29-1 to TRBJ2-4; D ambiguous. V was shortened by 4 bases and J by 2 bases, with 12 bases between the two germline ends. The CDR3 consists of 14 residues. CDR1 SQVTM and CDR2 ANQGSEA come from the germline V gene.